The 18 T cell receptor beta chains reported below all come from one sample, sequenced in a study of T-cell memory formation after mild COVID-19. TCRdb independently ran MiXCR on the 5' RACE reads; one entry per CDR3 protein. In the table there are around 510,000 distinct CDR3 sequences, about 20% of which are singletons. The sequenced sample consisted of PBMCs or a T cell subset sorted from them (not recorded which). The receptors derive from an adult woman who had mild COVID-19 (a few samples of this study predate the infection). Cell type and time point are not known.

This chain joins TRBV18 and TRBJ1-1; D is undetermined. The CDR3 consists of 14 residues. Trimming shortened V by 1 base and J by 0 bases, and 6 bases separated the two germline ends. Germline V gene data show CDR1 as KGHSH and CDR2 as LQKENI. This CDR3 reads CASSPLSMNTEAFF. The CDR3, as DNA: TGTGCCAGCTCACCACTGTCAATGAACACTGAAGCTTTCTTT.

J is TRBJ2-1 and V is TRBV6-4; D uncertain. V was cut by 9 bases and J by 2 bases, with 17 bases left in between. This CDR3 is 15 amino acids long. Germline assignment: CDR1 MRHNA and CDR2 SNTAGT. The CDR3 sequence is CASRPSAVAYNEQFF. Here the CDR3 DNA reads TGTGCCAGTAGACCCTCGGCGGTTGCCTACAATGAGCAGTTCTTC.

The chain couples TRBV2 to TRBJ2-1; 13 nucleotides align to TRBD2. Germline trimming cut 7 bases from V and 7 bases from J; bases unmatched to any gene: 13. The CDR3 consists of 17 residues. Germline V gene lookup returns CDR1 SNHLY and CDR2 FYNNEI. Written as DNA, the CDR3 is TGTGCCAGCAAAGGGACTAGCGGGATTTTCACGGTTAATGAGCAGTTCTTC. Encoded protein: CASKGTSGIFTVNEQFF.

This chain joins TRBV5-1 and TRBJ1-6; 9 bases map to TRBD1. This CDR3 region has 15 residues. CDR1 and CDR2 from the germline V gene are SGHRS and YFSETQ. Losses at the gene ends were 4 bases for V and 8 bases for J; bases not matched to a gene: 7. CDR3 region: CASSGGTGHDSPLHF. In DNA, the CDR3 is TGCGCCAGCAGCGGGGGGACAGGGCACGATTCACCCCTCCACTTT.

With regard to this clonotype: The junction differs from germline at one of its ends, possibly a read error. The chain links TRBV5-5 to TRBJ1-1; TRBD1 might be the D (5 bases). Germline assignment: CDR1 SGHKS and CDR2 YYEKEE (reference sequence). This CDR3 has 15 residues. The DNA for the CDR3 is TGTGCCAGCAGCTTGGAGGCCAGGGTGGCTAATGAAGATTTCTTT. This codes for CASSLEARVANEDFF.

The rearrangement uses TRBV12-3 or TRBV12-4 and TRBJ1-5; D is ambiguous. This CDR3 has 14 amino acids. Deletions cut 5 bases from V and 0 bases from J, with 8 bases between. CDR3 coding DNA: TGTGCCAGCAGTGACACCAGTAGCAATCAGCCCCAGCATTTT. Protein sequence: CASSDTSSNQPQHF.

The V gene is TRBV20-1, the J gene TRBJ2-1; TRBD2 matches at 7 bases. The germline V gene encodes CDR1 DFQATT and CDR2 SNEGSKA (reference sequence). This CDR3 contains 14 residues. V lost 2 bases and J lost 4; bases outside the gene matches: 5. The CDR3 loop reads CSARRGSDYNEQFF. The CDR3 DNA reads as TGCAGTGCTAGACGCGGGAGTGATTACAATGAGCAGTTCTTC.

The chain uses TRBV9 and TRBJ1-1; D is ambiguous. The CDR3 totals 16 residues. V was pared by 4 bases and J by 0 bases, with 16 bases between. The germline V gene has CDR1 SGDLS and CDR2 YYNGEE. The CDR3 sequence: CASSPRVQNMNTEAFF. The CDR3 DNA reads TGTGCCAGCAGCCCGAGGGTTCAGAACATGAACACTGAAGCTTTCTTT.

The chain has TRBV24-1 and TRBJ1-2; D perhaps matches TRBD1 (6 bases). The CDR3 sequence is 16 residues long. The V gene's germline CDR1 is KGHDR and CDR2 SFDVKD. Trimming left V 4 bases short and J 2 bases short, with 16 bases between. The CDR3 region is CATSESNRVRNYGYTF. CDR3 in DNA: TGTGCCACCAGTGAATCTAACAGGGTGCGAAACTATGGCTACACCTTC.

The chain carries TRBV12-3 or TRBV12-4 and TRBJ2-7; the match to TRBD2 covers 9 bases. The CDR3 extends over 16 amino acids. J was trimmed by 2 bases and V by 1 base; bases with no gene match: 6. CDR3 residues: CASSLGQAGGPYEQYF. Here the CDR3 DNA reads TGTGCCAGCAGTTTAGGTCAGGCGGGAGGGCCCTACGAGCAGTACTTC.

The chain joins TRBV7-9 to TRBJ2-5; D might be TRBD2 (5 bases). The V gene's germline CDR1 is SEHNR and CDR2 FQNEAQ (reference sequence). V lost 1 base and J lost 4, with 10 bases in between. This CDR3 spans 14 amino acids. As DNA, the CDR3 is TGTGCCAGCAGCTTAGGGTCTAGCAGAGAGACCCAGTACTTC. Translating gives CASSLGSSRETQYF.

The genes are TRBV7-3 and TRBJ1-2; D perhaps matches TRBD1 (5 bases). Trimming took off 4 bases at V and 6 bases at J, with 24 bases between the two ends. Germline lookup yields CDR1 SGHTA and CDR2 FQGTGA. This CDR3 is 17 amino acids long. CDR3 in amino acids: CASSSPSLGTGSDGYTF. The CDR3 region has the DNA TGTGCCAGCAGCTCCCCCTCACTCGGGACGGGCAGCGATGGCTACACCTTC.

The rearrangement uses TRBV19 and TRBJ1-2, with D unresolved. V lost 7 bases, J lost 4 bases, and 10 bases lay in between. This CDR3 has 12 amino acids. Germline values: CDR1 LNHDA, CDR2 SQIVND (reference sequence). This chain's CDR3 is CASTTGSYGYTF. The CDR3 region has the DNA TGTGCCAGTACTACGGGGAGCTATGGCTACACCTTC.

The rearrangement uses TRBV6-6 and TRBJ2-1; no reliable D call. With 0 bases removed from V and 9 bases from J, the gap between germline ends came to 6 bases. The CDR3 covers 12 residues. Germline V lookup: CDR1 MNHNY, CDR2 SVGAGI (reference sequence). The CDR3 loop reads CASSYSAREQFF. CDR3 nucleotide sequence: TGTGCCAGCAGTTACTCGGCGCGTGAGCAGTTCTTC.

The V gene is TRBV7-2, the J gene TRBJ2-1; the D is unclear. Germline V lookup: CDR1 SGHTA, CDR2 FQGNSA. Between the trimmed V and J ends, which lost 2 bases and 6 bases, there was a span of 11 bases. The CDR3 loop spans 14 amino acids. The CDR3 here is CASSLWATANEQFF. CDR3 nucleotides: TGTGCCAGCAGCTTATGGGCGACTGCCAATGAGCAGTTCTTC.

This clonotype appeared a few times. The CDR3 DNA is TGTGCCATCACTGCCAGAGGGATCTATGGCTACACCTTC. Its protein is CAITARGIYGYTF. The chain joins TRBV10-3 to TRBJ1-2; D ambiguous. CDR1 and CDR2 from the germline V gene are ENHRY and SYGVKD. Between the trimmed V and J ends, which lost 7 bases and 4 bases, there was a span of 13 bases. There are 13 residues in the CDR3.

This clonotype was seen many times. The rearrangement uses TRBV7-9 and TRBJ2-7, with D perhaps TRBD1 (5 bases). Trimming left V 4 bases short and J 2 bases short, with 15 bases between. The CDR3 length is 15 residues. The germline V gene has CDR1 SEHNR and CDR2 FQNEAQ (reference sequence). CDR3 DNA sequence: TGTGCCAGCAGCTACCAGGGATTGCCCACCTACGAGCAGTACTTC. Its translation is CASSYQGLPTYEQYF.

This clonotype was seen repeatedly, ten times or more. CDR3 sequence (DNA): TGCGCCAGCACCCTTGGTGGGGGCGCCTCCTACGAGCAGTACTTC. It yields the protein CASTLGGGASYEQYF. The chain carries TRBV5-1 and TRBJ2-7, with D tentatively TRBD1 (6 bases). V lost 6 bases and J 0 bases, leaving 16 bases between the germline ends. The CDR3 has 15 amino acids. Germline V gene data show CDR1 as SGHRS and CDR2 as YFSETQ. Variable domain in full (rest from reference TRBV5-1 and TRBJ2-7): KAGVTQTPRYLIKTRGQQVTLSCSPISGHRSVSWYQQTPGQGLQFLFEYFSETQRNKGNFPGRFSGRQFSNSRSEMNVSTLELGDSALYLCASTLGGGASYEQYFGPGTRLTVT.